This T cell receptor beta chain came from a study of blood T cells in healthy people across ages (dated by TCRdb to about 2015). About the study as a whole: In model experiments, template switching captured about one uniquely barcoded TCR beta cDNA molecule for every two T cells. Donors were grouped into four age groups: young (average 16 years), middle-aged (around 39), aged (about 59) and long-lived (over 80). To track age-related changes in TCR beta repertoire diversity, the study relied on deep sequencing normalized with unique cDNA molecular identifiers. Two additional independent replicas of 1 million unique cDNA reads from the same blood draw were analyzed for two donors (one aged 18 to 29 and one aged 80 or older). To avoid experimental bias, donors of different ages were distributed randomly across sequencing lanes. The full study reports these points: Since profiling was done on bulk unsorted PBMCs, naive and antigen-experienced compartments could not be conclusively compared. Observed TCR beta diversity per million T cells fell roughly linearly with age, and a significant reduction was already apparent by age about 36. Estimates of total diversity from one million sequenced T cells were regarded as lower bounds and underestimates. Observed TCR beta diversity correlated strongly with the percentage of naive T cells measured by flow cytometry. Donor CMV infection status was unknown, potentially confounding age-related changes in expanded clonotypes. The long-lived group showed more naive CD4+ T cells, fewer expanded clones and increased TCR diversity than the aged group, suggesting age selection.

To prepare the library, 5' RACE was applied. Sequencing took place on an Illumina HiSeq 2500. A second roughly 6 to 12 cycle PCR used a sample-barcoded 5' primer and a J-beta primer mix. A template-switch 5' adaptor carrying 12 random nucleotides introduced a unique molecular identifier onto each TCR beta cDNA molecule. Each sample yielded at least 3 million CDR3-containing paired-end reads. The Mint cDNA synthesis kit, primed by a TRBC-specific oligonucleotide, was used to synthesize first-strand cDNA from all RNA. Following uracil-DNA glycosylase treatment, a first 18-cycle PCR with universal primers M1SS and BC2_uni_R was performed on all cDNA. Turning to the authors' computational methods: Normalization of each sample was performed by random selection of 1 million high-quality reads, each carrying a distinct molecular identifier. Reads with shared molecular identifiers were discarded instead of being binned into consensus sequences. MiTCR, with a Q25 quality threshold and the strictest error-elimination algorithm, was used for CDR3 identification, clonotype clustering and error correction. A nonparametric unseen species model using Euler transformation provided a lower-bound estimate of total TCR beta diversity. Starting from the raw public reads, TCRdb applied fastp trimming at Q25, assembled clones with MiXCR and retained in-frame beta chains. CDR3 protein sequences are deduplicated, and each keeps its most common genes and DNA. TCRdb's processing, not the authors' own work, is the source of the V and J calls. Here the sample has hundreds of thousands of distinct CDR3 sequences; approximately 21% occur a single time. The ten biggest clones cover around 3.4% of the sample.

The CDR3 has 12 amino acids, counting the end cysteine and phenylalanine. Left in the record is the CDR3 DNA by itself, 36 bases read in frame from the first base. Between the V and J ends, shortened by 1 base and 0 bases respectively, the junction contains 1 base. From a lookup of the germline V gene (reference sequence), CDR1 and CDR2 are DFQATT and SNEGSKA. The donors were roughly 38 Caucasian individuals from Russia, aged roughly 6 to 100 years, who were systemically healthy. Approximately 11 milliliters of peripheral blood were drawn from each donor into EDTA-treated Vacutainer tubes. PBMCs were isolated by Ficoll-Paque density-gradient centrifugation, with at least 6 million obtained per sample. Total RNA, at least 6 micrograms per sample, was extracted from PBMCs with Trizol reagent. For every donor, an aliquot of PBMCs went through flow cytometry to measure the percentages of naive CD45RAhigh/CD27high T cells.

With respect to this clonotype: The antigen it binds to is not known. No much larger clone is present one base from it, and per-base qualities are unavailable.

The sequenced sample consisted of blood. This receptor was taken from an older man in good health. The chain employs TRBV20-1 and TRBJ1-5; no D gene is confidently identified. The CDR3 region: CSARVSNQPQHF. The nucleotides are TGCAGTGCTAGAGTTAGCAATCAGCCCCAGCATTTT.